This TCR beta chain was recovered during a study of early T cells in non-severe SARS-CoV-2 infection. Whole-study findings and limits: The study's VDJdb matching favored anti-spike CD8 responses and missed private and CD4 specificities.

This clonotype was counted only a few times. Antigen: not known. Germline V gene data show CDR1 as SEHNR and CDR2 as FQNEAQ (reference sequence). V was cut by 3 bases and J by 6 bases, with 5 bases left in between. The CDR3 spans 12 residues. TCRdb called the 5' RACE reads again in MiXCR, with one record for every CDR3 protein. The table lists roughly 80,000 distinct CDR3 sequences, roughly 13% of them singletons, with around 3% in the top ten. The chain uses TRBV7-9 and TRBJ2-2, with D unclear. Sequences were obtained from whole blood. This TCR was recovered from an adult who was a healthcare worker with PCR-confirmed SARS-CoV-2 infection or an uninfected control (not recorded which). CDR3 loop: CASSFLAGELFF. The DNA for the CDR3 is TGTGCCAGCAGCTTCCTTGCCGGGGAGCTGTTTTTT.